This T cell receptor (beta chain) was observed in a study of blood T cell repertoires in COVID-19. The length of the CDR3 is 13 residues. In germline, CDR1 is SQVTM, CDR2 ANQGSEA. Trimming removed 5 bases from V and 3 bases from J, with 13 bases in between. Authors' processing steps: How many nucleated cells were present was estimated from reference gene primer amplification. The protocol was immunoSEQ multiplex PCR, while the TCRdb copy is restricted to in-frame clones and leaves out a portion. That table gives V, J and clone size, and the DNA gave D and trimming. The sample holds 350,000 to 450,000 clones; approximately 87% are singletons and the top ten take 2.3%.

The chain combines TRBV29-1 with TRBJ1-2, with D possibly matching TRBD1 (6 bases). The TCR sequence derives from a woman aged 55-69 years with COVID-19, enrolled during active disease. The sequencing sample was made of peripheral blood. The CDR3 DNA is TGCAGCGTTCGCGACAGGTCTTACTATGGCTACACCTTC. This translates into CSVRDRSYYGYTF.